This T cell receptor beta chain was sequenced for a study of regulatory T cells in long-lasting Graves disease. The CDR3 sequence is 14 residues long. Germline V lookup: CDR1 GTSNPN, CDR2 SVGIG (reference sequence). V dropped 0 bases and J dropped 5 bases, with 11 bases sitting between them. This clonotype came up many times. Arm-PCR of CDR3 regions with iRepertoire HTBI primers generated TCR beta libraries. TCRdb recomputed calls from the multiplex PCR reads with MiXCR, one row per CDR3 protein. The repertoire holds roughly 350,000 distinct CDR3 sequences, with 15% to 20% as singletons. Stated time point: newly diagnosed GD, antithyroid drugs for less than 3 months. From RNA extracted from PBMCs, the TCR library was made. This sample also appeared in a second study, on T cells in Graves' hyperthyroidism and ophthalmopathy. This second study notes: No ophthalmopathy progression within 18 months constituted stable Graves' hyperthyroidism.

The sample consisted of peripheral blood mononuclear cells (PBMCs), taken at new diagnosis, from a patient treated with antithyroid drugs. The receptor comes from a young woman with Graves disease. The gene calls are TRBV30 and TRBJ1-5, with a possible D match to TRBD1 (6 bases). Here the CDR3 reads CAWSVGQGHQPQHF. CDR3 DNA: TGTGCCTGGAGTGTTGGGCAGGGGCATCAGCCCCAGCATTTT.